This T cell receptor beta chain was observed in a study of cytomegalovirus exposure and HLA in healthy donors. Whole-study findings and limits: Judged likely to be a sequencing artifact was a cluster of highly shared sequence variants. There were under 200 TCR beta chains listed as cytomegalovirus-associated.

Primers for the PCR totalled 60 Vbeta and 13 Jbeta. The protocol was immunoSEQ multiplex PCR, while the TCRdb copy is restricted to in-frame clones and leaves out a portion. The repertoire holds tens of thousands of clones, approximately 68% seen once, with more than 5% in the top ten. This clone was counted only a few times. What it binds is not known. CDR3 size: 13 residues. Germline CDR1 MNHEY, CDR2 SVGAGI. The ends lost 3 bases at V and 10 bases at J; junction bases unmatched: 5. This sequence originates from a boy aged 5-17 years in good health and CMV-seropositive. Sequencing used PBMCs. The genes are TRBV6-5 and TRBJ2-3; 9 nucleotides match TRBD2. CDR3 region: CASSYLAGYSQYF. In nucleotides, the CDR3 is TGTGCCAGCAGTTATCTAGCGGGGTATTCGCAGTATTTT.